The source of this T cell receptor (beta chain) is a study of T-cell reconstitution after alpha-beta-depleted transplantation in children. This clonotype occurred a few times. During its preparation, the TCRbeta library received unique molecular identifiers. MiXCR, applied by TCRdb to the PCR reads, yields one record per CDR3 protein. The sample lists approximately 250,000 distinct CDR3 sequences; 9.7% were seen once. Material: PBMCs from the stem cell graft donor, obtained from the stem cell graft. The source of this sequence is a human donor who donated a stem cell graft to a child with SCID.

Written as DNA, the CDR3 is TGTGCCAGCAGCCCACCGGGACTCATATCAGGGGAGACCCAGTACTTC. This sequence encodes CASSPPGLISGETQYF. The chain recombines TRBV11-2 with TRBJ2-5; D may be TRBD2 (6 bases). Trimming pared 5 bases from V and 5 bases from J, leaving 21 bases between. CDR3 length: 16 residues. Germline CDR1 is SGHAT and CDR2 is FQNNGV.